The clone carrying this T cell receptor beta chain was counted many times. Individuals with ophthalmopathy presented a Clinical Activity Score of at least 3, a NOSPECS grade of at least 4 and a duration under 3 months. Criteria for exclusion of patients were uncontrolled infection, other autoimmune disease, pregnancy or lactation. Using more than 7.5 ml of fresh peripheral blood, PBMCs were prepared. The data belong to a study of T cells in Graves' hyperthyroidism and ophthalmopathy. The CDR3 covers 14 residues. Per germline, CDR1 SGHRS and CDR2 YFSETQ. V gave up 2 bases and J gave up 5 bases, with 12 bases separating them. Amplified TCR beta CDR3 regions derived from RNA transcripts. The HTBI primer set was used in a first-round RT-PCR of the TCR CDR3. TCRdb reprocessed the multiplex PCR reads via MiXCR and lists one record per CDR3 protein. Counted here are around 690,000 distinct CDR3 sequences, roughly 20% occurring once; the ten biggest clones make up 34%.

The sample was blood. The receptor was derived from a man aged 25-40 years with Graves' ophthalmopathy. The V gene is TRBV5-1, the J gene TRBJ2-3; no clear D. In DNA form, the CDR3 reads TGCGCCAGCAGCTTAGGACGTGGCGGAGATACGCAGTATTTT. It yields the protein CASSLGRGGDTQYF.